The entry below gives a single TCR beta chain sequence along with its context. The germline V gene has CDR1 SGHTA and CDR2 FQGTGA. The CDR3 covers 12 residues. Trimming removed 0 bases at V and 8 bases at J, with 5 bases between. Time point in this sample: baseline, week 1 (first vaccination visit). Described treatment: pre-vaccination baseline after standard-of-care therapy. Sequencing used immunoSEQ multiplex PCR; TCRdb keeps in-frame clones, though not all of them. This sample has about 92,000 clones, with 83% found just once. The entry originates in a study of a mutant IDH1 vaccine in newly diagnosed glioma.

The TCR comes from a woman aged 45-59 years with glioma. The chain has TRBV7-3 and TRBJ2-1; D is ambiguous. This material consisted of PBMCs, taken from a glioma patient treated with radiotherapy, temozolomide or both. Here the CDR3 DNA reads TGTGCCAGCAGCTTAACAGGATATGAGCAGTTCTTC. This gives the protein CASSLTGYEQFF.